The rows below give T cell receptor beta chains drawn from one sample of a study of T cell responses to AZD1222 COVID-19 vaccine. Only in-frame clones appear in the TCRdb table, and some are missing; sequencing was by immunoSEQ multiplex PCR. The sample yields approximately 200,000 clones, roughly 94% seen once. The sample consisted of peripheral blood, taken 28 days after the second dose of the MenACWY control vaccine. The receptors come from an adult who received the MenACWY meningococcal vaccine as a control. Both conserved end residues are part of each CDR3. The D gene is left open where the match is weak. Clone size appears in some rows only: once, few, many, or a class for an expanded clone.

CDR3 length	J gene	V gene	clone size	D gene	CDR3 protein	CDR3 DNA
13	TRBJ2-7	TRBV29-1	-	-	CSVEGPGTYEQYF	TGCAGCGTTGAAGGGCCAGGAACCTACGAGCAGTACTTC
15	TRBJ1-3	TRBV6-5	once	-	CASSYSNPGRNTIYF	TGTGCCAGCAGTTACTCGAACCCAGGGAGAAACACCATATATTTT
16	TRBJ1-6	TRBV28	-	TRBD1	CASSSPGQGNLSPLHF	TGTGCCAGCAGTTCCCCGGGACAGGGAAATCTCTCACCCCTCCACTTT
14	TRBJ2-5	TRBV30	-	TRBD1	CAWTRTGGQETQYF	TGTGCCTGGACTCGGACAGGGGGCCAAGAGACCCAGTACTTC
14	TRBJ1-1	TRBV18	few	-	CASSPGSKNTEAFF	TGTGCCAGCTCACCAGGGTCAAAGAACACTGAAGCTTTCTTT
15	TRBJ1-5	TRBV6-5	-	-	CASRRSGYGNQPQHF	TGTGCCAGCAGACGATCGGGTTATGGCAATCAGCCCCAGCATTTT
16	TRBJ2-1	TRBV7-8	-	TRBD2	CASSLLAGVSYNEQFF	TGTGCCAGCAGCCTCTTAGCGGGAGTCTCCTACAATGAGCAGTTCTTC
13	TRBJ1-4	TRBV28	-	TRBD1	CASRVNRGEKLFF	TGTGCCAGCAGGGTAAACAGGGGCGAAAAACTGTTTTTT
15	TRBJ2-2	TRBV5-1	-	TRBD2	CASSFSGENTGELFF	TGCGCCAGCAGCTTTAGCGGGGAAAACACCGGGGAGCTGTTTTTT
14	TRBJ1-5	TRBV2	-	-	CASSPLSSNQPQHF	TGTGCCAGCAGCCCCCTCAGTAGCAATCAGCCCCAGCATTTT
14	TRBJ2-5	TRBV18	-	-	CASSPPVPVETQYF	TGTGCCAGCTCACCACCGGTTCCCGTAGAGACCCAGTACTTC
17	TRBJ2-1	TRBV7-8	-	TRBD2	CASTEGWTSGRGWEQFF	TGTGCCAGCACCGAGGGGTGGACTAGCGGGAGGGGATGGGAGCAGTTCTTC
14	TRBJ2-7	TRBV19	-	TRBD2	CATRDRAAGGEQYF	TGTGCCACCCGAGATCGGGCCGCGGGAGGCGAGCAGTACTTC
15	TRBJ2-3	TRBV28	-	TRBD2	CASSRTSGGTDTQYF	TGTGCCAGCAGCCGCACTAGCGGGGGCACAGATACGCAGTATTTT
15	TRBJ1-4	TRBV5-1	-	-	CASSLGEGSYEKLFF	TGCGCCAGCAGCCTAGGGGAGGGCTCATATGAAAAACTGTTTTTT
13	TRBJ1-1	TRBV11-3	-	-	CASSFNRYTEAFF	TGTGCCAGCAGCTTTAACAGATACACTGAAGCTTTCTTT
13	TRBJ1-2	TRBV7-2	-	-	CASTKDSPDGYTF	TGTGCCAGCACCAAGGACAGCCCGGATGGCTACACCTTC
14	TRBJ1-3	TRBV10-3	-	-	CAISVTGSRNTIYF	TGTGCCATCAGTGTCACAGGGTCGAGAAACACCATATATTTT
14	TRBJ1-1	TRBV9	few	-	CASSVGHQNTEAFF	TGTGCCAGCAGCGTGGGACACCAGAACACTGAAGCTTTCTTT
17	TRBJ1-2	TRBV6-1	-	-	CASSEEEVRVISSGYTF	TGTGCCAGCAGTGAAGAAGAGGTCCGGGTCATAAGTTCTGGCTACACCTTC
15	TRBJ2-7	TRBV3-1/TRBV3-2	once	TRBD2	CASSQAGTSEYEQYF	TGTGCCAGCAGCCAAGCCGGGACTAGCGAGTACGAGCAGTACTTC
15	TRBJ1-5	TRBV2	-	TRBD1	CASGGQGGSGQPQHF	TGTGCCAGCGGGGGACAGGGAGGATCGGGTCAGCCCCAGCATTTT
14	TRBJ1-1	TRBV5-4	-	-	CASSPERHGTEAFF	TGTGCCAGCAGCCCAGAGCGCCATGGCACTGAAGCTTTCTTT
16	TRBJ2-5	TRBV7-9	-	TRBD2	CASSSSLAGGQETQYF	TGTGCCAGCAGCTCCTCCCTAGCGGGGGGGCAAGAGACCCAGTACTTC
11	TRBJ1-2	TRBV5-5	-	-	CASSLESGYTF	TGTGCCAGCAGCTTGGAGAGTGGCTACACCTTC
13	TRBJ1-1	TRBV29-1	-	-	CSVVSRGETEAFF	TGCAGCGTTGTGAGCAGGGGAGAAACTGAAGCTTTCTTT
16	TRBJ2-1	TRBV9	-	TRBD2	CASSISGGTMYNEQFF	TGTGCCAGCAGCATTAGCGGGGGGACCATGTACAATGAGCAGTTCTTC
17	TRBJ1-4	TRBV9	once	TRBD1	CASSADQGQATNEKLFF	TGTGCCAGCAGCGCGGATCAAGGACAGGCAACTAATGAAAAACTGTTTTTT
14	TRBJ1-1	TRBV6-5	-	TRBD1	CASSRDRGLTEAFF	TGTGCCAGCAGTCGGGACAGGGGGCTGACTGAAGCTTTCTTT
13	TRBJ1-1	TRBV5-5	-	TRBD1	CASSRQGGAEAFF	TGTGCCAGCAGCCGACAGGGAGGCGCTGAAGCTTTCTTT
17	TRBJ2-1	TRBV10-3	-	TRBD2	CAISESIAGGLYNEQFF	TGTGCCATCAGTGAGTCCATAGCGGGAGGCCTCTACAATGAGCAGTTCTTC
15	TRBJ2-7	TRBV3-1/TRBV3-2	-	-	CASRPGYSSSYEQYF	TGTGCCAGCAGACCCGGATATTCCTCCTCCTACGAGCAGTACTTC
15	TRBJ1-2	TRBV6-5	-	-	CASSYSGVSYYGYTF	TGTGCCAGCAGTTACTCGGGGGTCAGCTATTATGGCTACACCTTC
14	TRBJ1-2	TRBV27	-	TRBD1	CASRPQGAEYGYTF	TGTGCCAGCAGACCGCAGGGGGCTGAATATGGCTACACCTTC
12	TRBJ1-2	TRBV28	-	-	CASTTVNYGYTF	TGTGCCAGCACGACAGTGAACTATGGCTACACCTTC
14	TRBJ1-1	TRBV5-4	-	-	CASSLVPPNTEAFF	TGTGCCAGCAGCTTGGTTCCTCCGAACACTGAAGCTTTCTTT
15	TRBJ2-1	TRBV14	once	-	CASSQIDRTYNEQFF	TGTGCCAGCAGCCAGATAGACAGGACTTACAATGAGCAGTTCTTC
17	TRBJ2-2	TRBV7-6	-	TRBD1	CASSLARQGGYTGELFF	TGTGCCAGCAGCTTAGCGCGACAGGGGGGATACACCGGGGAGCTGTTTTTT
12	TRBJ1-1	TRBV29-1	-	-	CSVANRDTEAFF	TGCAGCGTCGCCAACAGGGACACTGAAGCTTTCTTT
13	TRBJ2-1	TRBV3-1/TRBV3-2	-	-	CASSRNTANEQFF	TGTGCCAGCAGCCGCAATACAGCCAATGAGCAGTTCTTC
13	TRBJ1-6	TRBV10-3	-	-	CASQPGHPSPLHF	TGTGCCAGTCAACCGGGACACCCTTCACCCCTCCACTTT
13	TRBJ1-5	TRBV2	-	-	CASRFRSDQPQHF	TGTGCCAGCAGGTTTCGGTCCGATCAGCCCCAGCATTTT
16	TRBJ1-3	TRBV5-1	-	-	CASSLAGTSSGNTIYF	TGCGCCAGCAGCTTAGCGGGGACGAGCTCTGGAAACACCATATATTTT
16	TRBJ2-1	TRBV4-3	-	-	CASSPGTGDSYNEQFF	TGCGCCAGCAGCCCCGGAACGGGGGACTCCTACAATGAGCAGTTCTTC
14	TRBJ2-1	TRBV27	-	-	CASSPGLSYNEQFF	TGTGCCAGCAGTCCGGGACTGAGCTACAATGAGCAGTTCTTC
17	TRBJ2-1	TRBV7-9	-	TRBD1	CASSLGHATGVYNEQFF	TGTGCCAGCAGCTTAGGACACGCGACAGGGGTTTACAATGAGCAGTTCTTC
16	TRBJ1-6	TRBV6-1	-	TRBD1	CASSETGDDYNSPLHF	TGTGCCAGCAGTGAGACAGGGGATGACTATAATTCACCCCTCCACTTT
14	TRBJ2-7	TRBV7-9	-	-	CASSLEGEGYEQYF	TGTGCCAGCAGCTTAGAAGGTGAGGGGTACGAGCAGTACTTC
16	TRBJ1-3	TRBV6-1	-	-	CACSEGGGGSGNTIYF	TGTGCCTGCAGTGAAGGAGGGGGGGGGTCTGGAAACACCATATATTTT
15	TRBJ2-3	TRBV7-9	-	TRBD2	CASTLTSGGADTQYF	TGTGCCAGCACCCTGACTAGCGGGGGGGCAGATACGCAGTATTTT